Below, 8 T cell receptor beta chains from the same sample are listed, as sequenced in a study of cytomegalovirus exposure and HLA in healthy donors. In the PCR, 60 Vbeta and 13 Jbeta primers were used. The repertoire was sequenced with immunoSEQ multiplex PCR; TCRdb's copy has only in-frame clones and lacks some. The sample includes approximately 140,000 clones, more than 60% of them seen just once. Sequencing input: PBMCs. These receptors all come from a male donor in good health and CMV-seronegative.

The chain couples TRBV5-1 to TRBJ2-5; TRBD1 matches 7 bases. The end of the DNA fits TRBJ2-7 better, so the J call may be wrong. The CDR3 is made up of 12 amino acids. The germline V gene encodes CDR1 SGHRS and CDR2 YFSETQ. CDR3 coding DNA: TGCGCCAGCAGCCCCCCAGGGGGCGAGCAGTACTTC. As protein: CASSPPGGEQYF.

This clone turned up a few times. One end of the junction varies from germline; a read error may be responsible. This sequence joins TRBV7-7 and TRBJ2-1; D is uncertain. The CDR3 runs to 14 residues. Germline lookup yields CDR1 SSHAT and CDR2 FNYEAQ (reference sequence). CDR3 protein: CASSPSSGLDEQFF. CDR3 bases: TGTGCTAGCAGCCCCTCTAGTGGCCTCGATGAGCAGTTCTTC.

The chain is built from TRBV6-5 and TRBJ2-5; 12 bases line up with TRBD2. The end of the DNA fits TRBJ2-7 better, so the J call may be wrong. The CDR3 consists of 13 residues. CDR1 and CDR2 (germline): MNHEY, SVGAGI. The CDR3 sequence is CATGRLAGDEQYF. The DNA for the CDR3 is TGTGCCACCGGGAGACTAGCGGGGGACGAGCAGTACTTC.

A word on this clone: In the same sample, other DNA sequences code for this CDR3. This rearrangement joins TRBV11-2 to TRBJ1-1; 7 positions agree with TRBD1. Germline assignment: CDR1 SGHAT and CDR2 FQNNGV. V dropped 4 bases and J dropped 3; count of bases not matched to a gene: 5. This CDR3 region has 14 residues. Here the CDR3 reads CASSYNRGYTEAFF. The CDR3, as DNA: TGTGCCAGCAGCTACAACAGGGGTTACACTGAAGCTTTCTTT.

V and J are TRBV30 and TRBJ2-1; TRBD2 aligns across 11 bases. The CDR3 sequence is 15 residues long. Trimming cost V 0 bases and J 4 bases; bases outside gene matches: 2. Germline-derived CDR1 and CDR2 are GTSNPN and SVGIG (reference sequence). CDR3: CAWSVLAGAYNEQFF. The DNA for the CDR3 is TGTGCCTGGAGTGTACTAGCGGGGGCGTACAATGAGCAGTTCTTC.

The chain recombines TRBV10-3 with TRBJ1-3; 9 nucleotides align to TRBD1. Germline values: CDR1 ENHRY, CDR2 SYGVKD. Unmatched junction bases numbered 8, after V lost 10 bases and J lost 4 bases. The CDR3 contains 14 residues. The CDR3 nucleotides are TGTGCCACGGGCGGACAGGGGAGGGGAAACACCATATATTTT. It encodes CATGGQGRGNTIYF.

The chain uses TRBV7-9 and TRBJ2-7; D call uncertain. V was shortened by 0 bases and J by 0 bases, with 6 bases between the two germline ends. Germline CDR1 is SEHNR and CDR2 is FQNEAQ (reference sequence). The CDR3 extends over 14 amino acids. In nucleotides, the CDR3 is TGTGCCAGCAGCTTAGCGGGCCGCTCCTACGAGCAGTACTTC. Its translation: CASSLAGRSYEQYF.

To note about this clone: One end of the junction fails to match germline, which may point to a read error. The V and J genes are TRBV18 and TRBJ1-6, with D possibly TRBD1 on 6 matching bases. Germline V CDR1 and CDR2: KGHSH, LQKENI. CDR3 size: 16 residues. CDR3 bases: TGTGCCCGCTCACCGGTAGGGGGGGCGAATAATTCACCCCTCCACTTT. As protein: CARSPVGGANNSPLHF.